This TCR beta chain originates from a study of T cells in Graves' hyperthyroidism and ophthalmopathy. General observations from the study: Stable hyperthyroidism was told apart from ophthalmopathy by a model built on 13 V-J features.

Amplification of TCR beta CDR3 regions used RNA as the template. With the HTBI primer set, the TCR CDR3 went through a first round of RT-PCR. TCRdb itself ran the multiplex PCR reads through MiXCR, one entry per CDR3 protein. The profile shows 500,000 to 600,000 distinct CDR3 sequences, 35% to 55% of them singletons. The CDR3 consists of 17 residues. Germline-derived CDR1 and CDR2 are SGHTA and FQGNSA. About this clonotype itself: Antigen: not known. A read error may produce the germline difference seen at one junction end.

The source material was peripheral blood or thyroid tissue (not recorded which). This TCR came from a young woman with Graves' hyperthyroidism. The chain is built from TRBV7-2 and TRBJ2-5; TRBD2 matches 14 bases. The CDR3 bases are TGTGCCAGAAGCTTAGGGACTAGCGGGAGAGGGGGAGAGACCCAGTACTTC. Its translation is CARSLGTSGRGGETQYF. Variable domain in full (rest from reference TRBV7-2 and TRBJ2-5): GAGVSQSPSNKVTEKGKDVELRCDPISGHTALYWYRQSLGQGLEFLIYFQGNSAPDKSGLPSDRFSAERTGGSVSTLTIQRTQQEDSAVYLCARSLGTSGRGGETQYFGPGTRLLVL.